The 23 T cell receptor beta chains given below trace back to one sample, sequenced in a study of brain T cells in children with intractable seizures. Data came from immunoSEQ multiplex PCR; TCRdb stores just in-frame clones and leaves some out. The sample lists about 110,000 clones, 94% occurring once. Material: peripheral blood, obtained at surgery. These receptors all stem from a boy younger than two with hemimegalencephaly and intractable seizures.

The chain links TRBV2 to TRBJ2-3; D is perhaps TRBD2 (5 bases). V lost 2 bases, J lost 1 base, and 16 bases lay in between. This CDR3 is 17 amino acids long. Germline V lookup: CDR1 SNHLY, CDR2 FYNNEI. This CDR3 reads CASSESLDWSGTDTQYF. Here the CDR3 DNA reads TGTGCCAGCAGTGAATCGTTGGACTGGTCGGGCACAGATACGCAGTATTTT.

This clone occurred a few times. This chain connects TRBV27 to TRBJ2-1, with a possible D match to TRBD2 (6 bases). V dropped 6 bases and J dropped 8 bases, with 23 bases sitting between them. The germline V gene has CDR1 MNHEY and CDR2 SMNVEV (reference sequence). The CDR3 totals 16 residues. The CDR3 reads CASRGTPRTTVDEQFF. CDR3 DNA: TGTGCCAGCAGGGGGACTCCCCGCACTACAGTAGATGAGCAGTTCTTC.

Comment on this clone: Other DNA sequences in this sample translate to the same CDR3. This rearrangement joins TRBV5-1 to TRBJ2-2; D gene unclear. Germline V gene data show CDR1 as SGHRS and CDR2 as YFSETQ. The CDR3 spans 13 residues. V shed 0 bases and J shed 4 bases, with 4 bases lying between them. CDR3 protein: CASSLGGTGELFF. The CDR3 DNA reads as TGCGCCAGCAGCTTGGGGGGCACCGGGGAGCTGTTTTTT.

The chain carries TRBV7-6 and TRBJ2-3; 8 bases agree with TRBD2. Trimming removed 0 bases from V and 2 bases from J; junction bases left unmatched: 7. The CDR3 covers 17 residues. The germline CDR1 and CDR2 sequences are SGHVS and FNYEAQ. The CDR3 sequence: CASSLAGGLGDTDTQYF. Written as DNA, the CDR3 is TGTGCCAGCAGCTTAGCGGGGGGACTAGGTGACACAGATACGCAGTATTTT.

The CDR3 is CASSMRDGPYEQYF. CDR3 bases: TGTGCCAGTAGTATGAGGGACGGGCCCTACGAGCAGTACTTC. The rearrangement joins TRBV19 to TRBJ2-7; perhaps D is TRBD1 or TRBD2 (5 bases each). The V end lost 3 bases, the J end lost 2 bases, and 11 bases lay between the germline ends. The CDR3 runs to 14 residues. In germline, CDR1 is LNHDA, CDR2 SQIVND (reference sequence). The entire variable domain, with the rest obtained from reference TRBV19 and TRBJ2-7, is as follows: DGGITQSPKYLFRKEGQNVTLSCEQNLNHDAMYWYRQDPGQGLRLIYYSQIVNDFQKGDIAEGYSVSREKKESFPLTVTSAQKNPTAFYLCASSMRDGPYEQYFGPGTRLTVT.

The chain has TRBV6-2 or TRBV6-3 and TRBJ2-7, with 9 bases aligning to TRBD1. The CDR3 has 16 residues. J was trimmed by 2 bases and V by 6 bases; bases with no gene match: 11. Germline CDR1 is MNHEY and CDR2 is SVGEGT. CDR3 sequence: CASSPTGQGIPYEQYF. CDR3 nucleotide sequence: TGTGCCAGCAGCCCAACGGGACAGGGTATCCCCTACGAGCAGTACTTC.

V gene TRBV5-1 combines with J gene TRBJ2-7, with D tentatively TRBD1 (5 bases). There are 14 residues in the CDR3. The V end was cut by 0 bases, the J end by 7 bases, with 14 bases between. CDR1 is SGHRS, CDR2 YFSETQ, per germline. CDR3 nucleotide sequence: TGCGCCAGCAGCTTGGGGGCAGGGCCTAGGGAGCAGTACTTC. Amino acids: CASSLGAGPREQYF.

The rearrangement links TRBV28 to TRBJ1-2, with unresolved D. Germline loops: CDR1 MDHEN, CDR2 SYDVKM. There are 14 residues in the CDR3. V lost 6 bases and J 4 bases, leaving 15 bases between the germline ends. The CDR3 nucleotides read TGTGCCAGCAGAAACCAGCAAGACGGCTATGGCTACACCTTC. Protein product: CASRNQQDGYGYTF.

V gene TRBV10-3 combines with J gene TRBJ2-7, with 7 positions matching TRBD2. CDR3 length: 12 amino acids. V lost 6 bases to trimming and J lost 6 bases; unmatched junction nucleotides: 5. Germline V gene sequence: CDR1 ENHRY, CDR2 SYGVKD. The CDR3 is CAISPGGVEQYF. CDR3 nucleotide sequence: TGTGCCATCAGCCCGGGGGGTGTCGAGCAGTACTTC.

The chain is built from TRBV7-6 and TRBJ2-1; D may match TRBD1 or TRBD2 (6 bases each). Germline CDR1 is SGHVS and CDR2 is FNYEAQ. CDR3 size: 15 residues. V shed 5 bases and J shed 4 bases, with 15 bases lying between them. The CDR3 DNA reads as TGTGCCAGCAGCCCGGGGGCGGGGCAGTACAATGAGCAGTTCTTC. This codes for CASSPGAGQYNEQFF.

A remark on this clone: Other DNA sequences within the sample encode an identical CDR3. The rearrangement links TRBV28 to TRBJ2-7; TRBD1 matches 9 bases. Per the germline V gene, CDR1 is MDHEN and CDR2 is SYDVKM. Trimming removed 4 bases from V and 2 bases from J; junction bases left unmatched: 3. The CDR3 length is 14 residues. The CDR3 nucleotides are TGTGCCAGCAGTTCGGGACAGGGTACCTACGAGCAGTACTTC. As protein: CASSSGQGTYEQYF.

The rearrangement joins TRBV6-2 or TRBV6-3 to TRBJ1-1, with a tentative D call TRBD1 (5 bases). The V end was cut by 2 bases, the J end by 4 bases, with 8 bases between. The CDR3 contains 13 residues. Germline V gene data show CDR1 as MNHEY and CDR2 as SVGEGT. The CDR3 reads CASSYMGGTEAFF. CDR3 nucleotide sequence: TGTGCCAGCAGTTACATGGGGGGCACTGAAGCTTTCTTT.

V and J are TRBV10-3 and TRBJ2-1; 7 nucleotides align to TRBD2. Looked up from germline, CDR1 is ENHRY and CDR2 is SYGVKD. CDR3 size: 15 residues. J was trimmed by 7 bases and V by 5 bases; bases with no gene match: 11. The CDR3 here is CAISLRLANQNEQFF. The CDR3 DNA sequence: TGTGCCATCAGTTTGAGACTAGCCAACCAAAATGAGCAGTTCTTC.

The CDR3 nucleotides are TGTGCCAGCAGTGACAGGGGCCAAGAGACCCAGTACTTC. This translates into CASSDRGQETQYF. The chain carries TRBV6-4 and TRBJ2-5; D possibly corresponds to TRBD1 (5 bases). This CDR3 spans 13 amino acids. Germline lookup yields CDR1 MRHNA and CDR2 SNTAGT. V lost 2 bases to trimming and J lost 1 base, with 5 bases between them.

The chain carries TRBV5-1 and TRBJ2-3, with 13 bases that match TRBD2. Germline trimming cut 2 bases from V and 4 bases from J; bases unmatched to any gene: 1. Germline V gene lookup returns CDR1 SGHRS and CDR2 YFSETQ. The CDR3 has 15 amino acids. The CDR3 DNA sequence: TGCGCCAGCAGCTTCGGACTAGCGGGAGCAGATACGCAGTATTTT. Translated: CASSFGLAGADTQYF.

The V gene is TRBV19, the J gene TRBJ2-3; TRBD2 agrees at 9 bases. Trimming at V came to 5 bases and at J to 4 bases, leaving 4 bases not matched to a gene. The germline V gene has CDR1 LNHDA and CDR2 SQIVND (reference sequence). The CDR3 totals 14 residues. CDR3 amino acids: CASSAGGPADTQYF. CDR3 in DNA: TGTGCCAGTAGTGCGGGAGGGCCCGCAGATACGCAGTATTTT. Together with reference TRBV19 and TRBJ2-3, the CDR3 gives the full variable domain: DGGITQSPKYLFRKEGQNVTLSCEQNLNHDAMYWYRQDPGQGLRLIYYSQIVNDFQKGDIAEGYSVSREKKESFPLTVTSAQKNPTAFYLCASSAGGPADTQYFGPGTRLTVL.

The V call is TRBV29-1, the J call TRBJ2-2; D might be TRBD1 or TRBD2, each matching 5 bases. The CDR3 runs 14 residues. Trimming removed 7 bases at V and 1 base at J, with 13 bases between. CDR1 SQVTM and CDR2 ANQGSEA come from the germline V gene. This CDR3 reads CSAKGTVNTGELFF. The CDR3 DNA follows: TGCAGCGCCAAAGGGACGGTGAACACCGGGGAGCTGTTTTTT.

V is TRBV11-2 and J is TRBJ2-7; the match to TRBD2 covers 15 bases. Trimming cost V 4 bases and J 2 bases; bases outside gene matches: 0. The CDR3 runs to 15 residues. Germline assignment: CDR1 SGHAT and CDR2 FQNNGV. The CDR3 region is CASSWTSGRAYEQYF. CDR3 coding DNA: TGTGCCAGCAGCTGGACTAGCGGGAGGGCCTACGAGCAGTACTTC.

This chain uses TRBV19 with TRBJ2-5; D may be TRBD1 or TRBD2 (5 bases each). The CDR3 is 16 amino acids. The germline V gene has CDR1 LNHDA and CDR2 SQIVND (reference sequence). With 6 bases removed from V and 7 bases from J, the gap between germline ends came to 24 bases. CDR3 in amino acids: CASSTGTDRRMGTQYF. The CDR3, as DNA: TGTGCCAGTAGCACGGGGACCGATCGGCGTATGGGGACCCAGTACTTC.

The genes are TRBV7-9 and TRBJ2-1; D unclear. Trimming cost V 5 bases and J 5 bases, with 7 bases left between them. Germline CDR1 reads SEHNR; CDR2 reads FQNEAQ (reference sequence). CDR3 length equals 12 residues. Here the CDR3 DNA reads TGTGCCAGCAGCCCCCCTAACAATGAGCAGTTCTTC. This encodes CASSPPNNEQFF.

DNA of the CDR3: TGTGCCAGCAGCGTAGGGGTCAGGGGGCCTGGAAACACCATATATTTT. Translated, it gives CASSVGVRGPGNTIYF. This chain joins TRBV9 and TRBJ1-3; 8 positions agree with TRBD1. The CDR3 extends over 16 amino acids. Germline V CDR1 and CDR2: SGDLS, YYNGEE. The ends lost 0 bases at V and 2 bases at J; junction bases unmatched: 4.

The gene calls are TRBV4-1 and TRBJ2-3; 12 bases line up with TRBD2. V trimming: 0 bases; J trimming: 0 bases; junction bases outside the gene matches: 4. The CDR3 has 18 residues. In germline, CDR1 is MGHRA, CDR2 YSYEKL. DNA for the CDR3: TGCGCCAGCAGCCAAGATAGGACTAGCGGGATTAGCACAGATACGCAGTATTTT. Its translation is CASSQDRTSGISTDTQYF.

The chain carries TRBV10-3 and TRBJ1-2; D is unclear. Trimming took 4 bases from V and 8 from J, leaving 17 bases between them. Per the germline V gene, CDR1 is ENHRY and CDR2 is SYGVKD. The CDR3 is 14 amino acids. The CDR3 DNA reads as TGTGCCATCAGTGGATGGCAGGAGGAGGAAGGCTACACCTTC. Protein: CAISGWQEEEGYTF.